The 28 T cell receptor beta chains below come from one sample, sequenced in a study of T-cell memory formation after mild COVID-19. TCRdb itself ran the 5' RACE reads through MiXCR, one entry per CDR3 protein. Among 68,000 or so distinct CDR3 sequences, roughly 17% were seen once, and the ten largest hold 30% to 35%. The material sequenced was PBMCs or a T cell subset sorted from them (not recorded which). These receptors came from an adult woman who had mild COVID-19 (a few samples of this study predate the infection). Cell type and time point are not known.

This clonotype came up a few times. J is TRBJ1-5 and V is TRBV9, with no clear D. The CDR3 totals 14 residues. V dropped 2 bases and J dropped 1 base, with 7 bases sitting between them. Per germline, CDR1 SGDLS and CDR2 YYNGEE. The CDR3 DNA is TGTGCCAGCAGCGTTGGACGGAGCAATCAGCCCCAGCATTTT. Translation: CASSVGRSNQPQHF.

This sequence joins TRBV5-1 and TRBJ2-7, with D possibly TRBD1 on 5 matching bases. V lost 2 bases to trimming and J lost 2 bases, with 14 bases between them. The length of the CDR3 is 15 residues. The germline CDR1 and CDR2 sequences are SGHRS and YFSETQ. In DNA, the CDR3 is TGCGCCAGCAGCTTATCACAGGCTTTGGCCTACGAGCAGTACTTC. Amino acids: CASSLSQALAYEQYF.

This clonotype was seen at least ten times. CDR3 loop: CASSVQGESYNEQFF. CDR3 nucleotides: TGTGCCAGCTCAGTTCAGGGAGAATCCTACAATGAGCAGTTCTTC. The chain is built from TRBV18 and TRBJ2-1, with D perhaps TRBD1 or TRBD2 (5 bases each). The V end was cut by 5 bases, the J end by 1 base, with 12 bases between. The germline V gene has CDR1 KGHSH and CDR2 LQKENI. The CDR3 totals 15 residues. The full variable domain, rest sourced from reference TRBV18 and TRBJ2-1, is NAGVMQNPRHLVRRRGQEARLRCSPMKGHSHVYWYRQLPEEGLKFMVYLQKENIIDESGMPKERFSAEFPKEGPSILRIQQVVRGDSAAYFCASSVQGESYNEQFFGPGTRLTVL.

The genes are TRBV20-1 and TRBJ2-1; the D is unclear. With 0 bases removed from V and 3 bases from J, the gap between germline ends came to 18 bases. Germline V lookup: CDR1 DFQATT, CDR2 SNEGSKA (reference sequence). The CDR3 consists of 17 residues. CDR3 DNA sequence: TGCAGTGCTAGAGATTCTGGGTTAGCCTATCGCTACAATGAGCAGTTCTTC. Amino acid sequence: CSARDSGLAYRYNEQFF.

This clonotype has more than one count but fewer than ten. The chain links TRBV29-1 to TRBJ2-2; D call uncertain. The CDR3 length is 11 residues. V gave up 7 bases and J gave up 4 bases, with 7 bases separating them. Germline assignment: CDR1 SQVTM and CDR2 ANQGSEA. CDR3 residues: CSALATGELFF. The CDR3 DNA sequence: TGCAGCGCCCTGGCCACCGGGGAGCTGTTTTTT.

The CDR3 sequence: CSVAGTGDRYNEQFF. CDR3 nucleotides: TGCAGCGTTGCAGGGACAGGGGACAGGTACAATGAGCAGTTCTTC. This sequence joins TRBV29-1 and TRBJ2-1; 10 bases line up with TRBD1. The CDR3 length is 15 residues. The V gene end was trimmed by 4 bases and the J gene end by 4 bases; junction bases not matched to a gene: 7. Germline lookup yields CDR1 SQVTM and CDR2 ANQGSEA.

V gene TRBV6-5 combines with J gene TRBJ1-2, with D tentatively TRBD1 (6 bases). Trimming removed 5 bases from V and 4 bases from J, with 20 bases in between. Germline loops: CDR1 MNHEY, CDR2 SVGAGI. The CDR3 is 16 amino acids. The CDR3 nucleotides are TGTGCCAGCAGTATACAGGGTGGGGGGGTGAGCTATGGCTACACCTTC. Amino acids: CASSIQGGGVSYGYTF.

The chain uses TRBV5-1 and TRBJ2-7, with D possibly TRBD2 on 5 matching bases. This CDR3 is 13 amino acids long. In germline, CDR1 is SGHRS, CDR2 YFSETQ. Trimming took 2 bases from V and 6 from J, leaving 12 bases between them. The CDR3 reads CASSFPEGIEQYF. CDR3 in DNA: TGCGCCAGCAGCTTCCCCGAGGGAATCGAGCAGTACTTC.

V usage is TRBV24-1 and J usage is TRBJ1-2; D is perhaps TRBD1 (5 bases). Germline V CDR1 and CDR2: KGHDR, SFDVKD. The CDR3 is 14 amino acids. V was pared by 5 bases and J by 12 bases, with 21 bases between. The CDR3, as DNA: TGTGCCACCAGTGGTGTCAGTGGTCAGGGTAGGCACACCTTC. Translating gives CATSGVSGQGRHTF.

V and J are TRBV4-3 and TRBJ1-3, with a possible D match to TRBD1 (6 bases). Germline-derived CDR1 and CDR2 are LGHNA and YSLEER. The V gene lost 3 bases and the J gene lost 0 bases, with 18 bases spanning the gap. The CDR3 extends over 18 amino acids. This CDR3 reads CASSQAPRDKISGNTIYF. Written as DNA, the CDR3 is TGCGCCAGCAGCCAGGCCCCACGGGACAAGATCTCTGGAAACACCATATATTTT.

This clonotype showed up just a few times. CDR3 region: CASSLAYGQNTEAFF. The CDR3 DNA follows: TGCGCCAGCAGCTTGGCCTATGGACAGAACACTGAAGCTTTCTTT. The chain links TRBV5-1 to TRBJ1-1; TRBD1 is a possible D gene (5 bases). This CDR3 has 15 residues. V shed 0 bases and J shed 1 base, with 10 bases lying between them. From germline, CDR1 is SGHRS and CDR2 YFSETQ.

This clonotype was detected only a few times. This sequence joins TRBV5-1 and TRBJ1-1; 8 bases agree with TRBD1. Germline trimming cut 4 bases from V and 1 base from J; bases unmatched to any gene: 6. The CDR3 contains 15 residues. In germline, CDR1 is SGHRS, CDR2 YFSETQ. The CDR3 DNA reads TGCGCCAGCAGCCCCGGACAGGGCCCGAACACTGAAGCTTTCTTT. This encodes CASSPGQGPNTEAFF.

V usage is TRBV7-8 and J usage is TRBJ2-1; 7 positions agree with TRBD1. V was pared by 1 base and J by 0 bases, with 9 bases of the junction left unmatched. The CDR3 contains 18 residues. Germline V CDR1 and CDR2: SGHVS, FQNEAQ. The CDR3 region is CASSLEAPQGSSYNEQFF. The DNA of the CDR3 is TGTGCCAGCAGCTTAGAGGCCCCACAGGGGAGCTCCTACAATGAGCAGTTCTTC. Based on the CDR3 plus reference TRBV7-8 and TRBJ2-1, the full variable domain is GAGVSQSPRYKVAKRGQDVALRCDPISGHVSLFWYQQALGQGPEFLTYFQNEAQLDKSGLPSDRFFAERPEGSVSTLKIQRTQQEDSAVYLCASSLEAPQGSSYNEQFFGPGTRLTVL.

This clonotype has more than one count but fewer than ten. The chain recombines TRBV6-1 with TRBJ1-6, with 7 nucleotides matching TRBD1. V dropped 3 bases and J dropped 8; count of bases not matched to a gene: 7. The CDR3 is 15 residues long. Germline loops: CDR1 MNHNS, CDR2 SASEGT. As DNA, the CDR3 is TGTGCCAGCAGTGAGGCAGGGGGTAGTTATTCACCCCTCCACTTT. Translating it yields CASSEAGGSYSPLHF.

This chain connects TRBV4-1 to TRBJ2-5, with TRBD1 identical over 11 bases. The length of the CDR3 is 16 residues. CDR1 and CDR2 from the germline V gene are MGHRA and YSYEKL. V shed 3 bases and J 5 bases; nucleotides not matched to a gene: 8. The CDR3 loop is CASSHPRTGGSETQYF. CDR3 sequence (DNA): TGCGCCAGCAGCCATCCGAGGACAGGGGGCTCGGAGACCCAGTACTTC.

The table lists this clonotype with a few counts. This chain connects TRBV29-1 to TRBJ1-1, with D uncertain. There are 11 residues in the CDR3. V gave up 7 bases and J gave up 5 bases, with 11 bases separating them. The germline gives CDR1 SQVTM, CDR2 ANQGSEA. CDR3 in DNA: TGCAGCGGCGAAAGGGTTACTGAAGCTTTCTTT. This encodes CSGERVTEAFF.

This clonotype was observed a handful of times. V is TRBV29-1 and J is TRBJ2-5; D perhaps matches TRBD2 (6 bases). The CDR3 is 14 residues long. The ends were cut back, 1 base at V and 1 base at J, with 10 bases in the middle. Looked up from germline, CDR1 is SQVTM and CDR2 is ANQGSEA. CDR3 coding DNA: TGCAGCGTTGAAGGGCGGGGTCCCCAAGAGACCCAGTACTTC. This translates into CSVEGRGPQETQYF.

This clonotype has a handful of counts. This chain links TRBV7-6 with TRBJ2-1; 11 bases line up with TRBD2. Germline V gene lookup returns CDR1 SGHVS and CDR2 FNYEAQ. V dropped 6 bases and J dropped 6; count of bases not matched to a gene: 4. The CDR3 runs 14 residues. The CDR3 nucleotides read TGTGCCAGCAGGCTAGCGGGAGGAGGCAATGAGCAGTTCTTC. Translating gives CASRLAGGGNEQFF.

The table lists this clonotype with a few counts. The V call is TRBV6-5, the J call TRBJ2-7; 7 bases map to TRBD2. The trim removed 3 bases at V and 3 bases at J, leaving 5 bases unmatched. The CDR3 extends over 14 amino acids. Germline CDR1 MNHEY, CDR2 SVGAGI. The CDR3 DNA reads TGTGCCAGCAGTTATGCGGGAGAGGGCTACGAGCAGTACTTC. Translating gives CASSYAGEGYEQYF.

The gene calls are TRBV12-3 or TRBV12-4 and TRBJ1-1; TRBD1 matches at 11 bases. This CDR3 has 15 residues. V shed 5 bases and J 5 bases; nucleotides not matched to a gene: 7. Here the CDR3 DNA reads TGTGCCAGCAGTCAAGGGACAGGGGGGGGTACTGAAGCTTTCTTT. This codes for CASSQGTGGGTEAFF.

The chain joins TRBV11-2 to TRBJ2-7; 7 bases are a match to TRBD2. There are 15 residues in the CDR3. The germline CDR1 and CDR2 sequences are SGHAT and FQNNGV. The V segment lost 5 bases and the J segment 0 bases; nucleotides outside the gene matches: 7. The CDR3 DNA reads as TGTGCCAGCAGCGCCGGGGTAGCGGGCTCCTACGAGCAGTACTTC. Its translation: CASSAGVAGSYEQYF.

In nucleotides, the CDR3 is TGTGCCAGCAGTAGTAGCGGGAGGGACACAGATACGCAGTATTTT. This gives the protein CASSSSGRDTDTQYF. The gene calls are TRBV5-6 and TRBJ2-3, with 11 bases identical to TRBD2. With V trimmed by 5 bases and J by 2 bases, 4 bases remained unmatched. The CDR3 is 15 residues long. Germline CDR1 reads SGHDT; CDR2 reads YYEEEE.

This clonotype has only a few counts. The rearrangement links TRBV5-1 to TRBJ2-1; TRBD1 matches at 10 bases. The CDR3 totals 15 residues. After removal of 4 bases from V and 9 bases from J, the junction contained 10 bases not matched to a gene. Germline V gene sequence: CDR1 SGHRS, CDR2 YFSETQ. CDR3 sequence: CASSNPGQGSSEQFF. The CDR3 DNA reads TGCGCCAGCAGCAACCCGGGACAGGGGTCCAGTGAGCAGTTCTTC.

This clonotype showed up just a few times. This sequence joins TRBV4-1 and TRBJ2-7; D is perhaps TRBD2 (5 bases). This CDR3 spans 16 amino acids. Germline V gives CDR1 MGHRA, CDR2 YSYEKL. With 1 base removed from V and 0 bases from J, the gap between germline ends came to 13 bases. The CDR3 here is CASSQVWTDSSYEQYF. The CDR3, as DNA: TGCGCCAGCAGCCAAGTGTGGACTGATAGCTCCTACGAGCAGTACTTC.

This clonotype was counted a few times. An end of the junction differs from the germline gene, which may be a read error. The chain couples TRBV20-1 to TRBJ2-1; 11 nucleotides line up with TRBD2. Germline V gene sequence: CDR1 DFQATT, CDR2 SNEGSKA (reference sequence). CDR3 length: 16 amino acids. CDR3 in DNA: TGCAGTACTAGAGAACTAGCGGGAGTTGTCGGGTATGAGCAGTTCTTC. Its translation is CSTRELAGVVGYEQFF.

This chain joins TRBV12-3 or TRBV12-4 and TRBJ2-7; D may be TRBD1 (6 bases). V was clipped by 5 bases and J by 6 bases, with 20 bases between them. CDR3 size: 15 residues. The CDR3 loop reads CASSVWTVGSGEQYF. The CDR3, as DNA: TGTGCCAGCAGTGTATGGACAGTGGGTTCCGGCGAGCAGTACTTC.

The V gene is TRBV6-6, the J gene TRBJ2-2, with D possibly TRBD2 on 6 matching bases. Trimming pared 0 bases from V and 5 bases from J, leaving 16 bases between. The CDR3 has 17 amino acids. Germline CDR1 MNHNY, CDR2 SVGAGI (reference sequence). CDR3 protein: CASSYSVSRDWTGELFF. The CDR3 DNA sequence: TGTGCCAGCAGTTACTCCGTATCGCGGGATTGGACCGGGGAGCTGTTTTTT.

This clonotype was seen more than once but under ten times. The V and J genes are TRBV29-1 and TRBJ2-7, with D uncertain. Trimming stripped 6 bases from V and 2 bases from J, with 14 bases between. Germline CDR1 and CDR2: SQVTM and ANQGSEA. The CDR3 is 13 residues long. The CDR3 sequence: CSVTGVPTYEQYF. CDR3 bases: TGCAGCGTGACTGGAGTCCCAACCTACGAGCAGTACTTC.